This T cell receptor (beta chain) was observed in a study of identical twins. Study-level points and caveats: Out-of-frame alpha sequences that twins shared showed excess low generation probability.

Germline values: CDR1 SGHTA, CDR2 FQGNSA. V was cut by 3 bases and J by 0 bases, with 8 bases left in between. The CDR3 is 14 residues long. This clonotype was detected ten times or more. Its antigen is not known. Healthy Caucasians, and only they, were the donors. Through template switching, a universal primer site was introduced, and the cDNA contained unique molecular identifiers. A single record per CDR3 protein comes from TCRdb applying MiXCR to the 5' RACE reads. Among more than 600,000 distinct CDR3 sequences listed, 15% to 20% were seen once. This same sample was also taken into another study, of T cells expressing NK-cell markers. Per that paper: The CD3+CD56-NKG2C+ fraction of a few donors was also led by these clonotypes.

This TCR derives from a woman between 18 and 29 years old in good health. The material sequenced was PBMCs. The chain is built from TRBV7-2 and TRBJ2-5; D is ambiguous. The CDR3 DNA sequence: TGTGCCAGCAGCTTCAGCGTTAACCAAGAGACCCAGTACTTC. This sequence encodes CASSFSVNQETQYF.